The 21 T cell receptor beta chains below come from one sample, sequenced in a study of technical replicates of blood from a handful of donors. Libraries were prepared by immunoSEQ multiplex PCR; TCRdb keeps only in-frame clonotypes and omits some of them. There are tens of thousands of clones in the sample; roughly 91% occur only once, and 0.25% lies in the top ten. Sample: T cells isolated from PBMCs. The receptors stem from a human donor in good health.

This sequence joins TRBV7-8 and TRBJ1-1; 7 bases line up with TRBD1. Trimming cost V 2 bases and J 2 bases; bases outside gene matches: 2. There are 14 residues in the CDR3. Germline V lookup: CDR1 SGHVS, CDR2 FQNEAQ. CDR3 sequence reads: CASSLRGLNTEAFF. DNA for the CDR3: TGTGCCAGCAGCTTAAGGGGGCTTAACACTGAAGCTTTCTTT.

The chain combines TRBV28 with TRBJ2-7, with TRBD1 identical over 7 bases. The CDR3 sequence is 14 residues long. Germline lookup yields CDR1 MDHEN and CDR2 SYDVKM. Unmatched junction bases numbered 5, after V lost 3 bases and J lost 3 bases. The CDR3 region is CASSFPGQNYEQYF. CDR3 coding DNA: TGTGCCAGCAGTTTCCCGGGACAGAACTACGAGCAGTACTTC. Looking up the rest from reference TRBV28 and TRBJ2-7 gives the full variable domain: DVKVTQSSRYLVKRTGEKVFLECVQDMDHENMFWYRQDPGLGLRLIYFSYDVKMKEKGDIPEGYSVSREKKERFSLILESASTNQTSMYLCASSFPGQNYEQYFGPGTRLTVT.

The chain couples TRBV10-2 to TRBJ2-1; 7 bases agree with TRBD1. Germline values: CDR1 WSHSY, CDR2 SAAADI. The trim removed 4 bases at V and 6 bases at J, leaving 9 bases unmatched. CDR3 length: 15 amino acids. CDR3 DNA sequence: TGCGCCAGCAGTGCACCCGGTTCAGGGGGCAATGAGCAGTTCTTC. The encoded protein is CASSAPGSGGNEQFF.

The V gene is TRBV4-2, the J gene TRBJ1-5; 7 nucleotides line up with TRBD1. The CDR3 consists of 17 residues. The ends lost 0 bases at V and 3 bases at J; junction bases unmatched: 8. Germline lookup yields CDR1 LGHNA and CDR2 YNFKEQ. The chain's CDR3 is CASSQDDGTVDNQPQHF. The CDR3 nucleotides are TGTGCCAGCAGCCAAGATGACGGGACAGTTGACAATCAGCCCCAGCATTTT.

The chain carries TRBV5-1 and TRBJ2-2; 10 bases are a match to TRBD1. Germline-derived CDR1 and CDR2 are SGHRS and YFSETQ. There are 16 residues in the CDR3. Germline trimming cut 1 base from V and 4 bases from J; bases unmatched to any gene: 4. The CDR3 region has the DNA TGCGCCAGCAGCTTGACCGGACAGGGGGGCACCGGGGAGCTGTTTTTT. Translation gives CASSLTGQGGTGELFF.

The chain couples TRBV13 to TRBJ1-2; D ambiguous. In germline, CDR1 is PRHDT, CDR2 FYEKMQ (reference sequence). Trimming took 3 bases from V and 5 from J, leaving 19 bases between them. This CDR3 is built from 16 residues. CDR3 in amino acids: CASSFTREAGPYGYTF. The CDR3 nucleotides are TGTGCCAGCAGCTTTACTAGGGAAGCCGGTCCTTATGGCTACACCTTC.

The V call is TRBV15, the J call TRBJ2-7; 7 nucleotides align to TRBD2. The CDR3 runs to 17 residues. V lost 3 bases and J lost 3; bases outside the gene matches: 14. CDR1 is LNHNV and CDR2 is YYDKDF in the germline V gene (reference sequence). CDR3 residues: CATSSIIGGGVFYEQYF. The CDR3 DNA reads TGTGCCACCAGCAGTATCATTGGGGGGGGTGTTTTCTACGAGCAGTACTTC.

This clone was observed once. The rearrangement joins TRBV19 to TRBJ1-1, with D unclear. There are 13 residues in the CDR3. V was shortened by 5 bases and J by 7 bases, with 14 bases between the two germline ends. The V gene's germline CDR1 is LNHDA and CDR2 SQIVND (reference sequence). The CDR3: CASSFGERFEAFF. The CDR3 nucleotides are TGTGCCAGTAGTTTCGGGGAAAGGTTTGAAGCTTTCTTT.

In DNA, the CDR3 is TGTGCCAGCAGTTACTCAATCATGGACAAAGATGGCTACACCTTC. This codes for CASSYSIMDKDGYTF. J is TRBJ1-2 and V is TRBV6-5, with D possibly matching TRBD1 (5 bases). V lost 0 bases and J 6 bases, leaving 14 bases between the germline ends. Germline V gene lookup returns CDR1 MNHEY and CDR2 SVGAGI. The CDR3 spans 15 residues.

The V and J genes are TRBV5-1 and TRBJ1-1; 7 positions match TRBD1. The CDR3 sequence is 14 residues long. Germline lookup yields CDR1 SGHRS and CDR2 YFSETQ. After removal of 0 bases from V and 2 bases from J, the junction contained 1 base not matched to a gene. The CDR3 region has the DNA TGCGCCAGCAGCTTGGACAGGGGAAACACTGAAGCTTTCTTT. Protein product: CASSLDRGNTEAFF. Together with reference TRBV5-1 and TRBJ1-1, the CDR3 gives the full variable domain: KAGVTQTPRYLIKTRGQQVTLSCSPISGHRSVSWYQQTPGQGLQFLFEYFSETQRNKGNFPGRFSGRQFSNSRSEMNVSTLELGDSALYLCASSLDRGNTEAFFGQGTRLTVV.

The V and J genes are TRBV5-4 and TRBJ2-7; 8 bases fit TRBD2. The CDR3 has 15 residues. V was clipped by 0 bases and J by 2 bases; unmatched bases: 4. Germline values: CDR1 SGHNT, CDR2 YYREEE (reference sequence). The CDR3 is CASSLDSGGAYEQYF. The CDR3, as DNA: TGTGCCAGCAGCTTGGACAGCGGGGGAGCCTACGAGCAGTACTTC.

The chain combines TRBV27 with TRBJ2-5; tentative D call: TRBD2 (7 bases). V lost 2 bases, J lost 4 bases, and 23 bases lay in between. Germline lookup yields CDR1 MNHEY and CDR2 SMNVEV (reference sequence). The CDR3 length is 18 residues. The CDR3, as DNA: TGTGCCAGCAGTTTACTCCCGAGGGGGGGGCGGAGCGGAGAGACCCAGTACTTC. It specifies CASSLLPRGGRSGETQYF.

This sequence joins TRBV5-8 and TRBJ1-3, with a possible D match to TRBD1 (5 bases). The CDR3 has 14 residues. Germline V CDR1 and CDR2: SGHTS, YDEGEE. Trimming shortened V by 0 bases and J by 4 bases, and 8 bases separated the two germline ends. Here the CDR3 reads CASSLDQGGNTIYF. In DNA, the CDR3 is TGTGCCAGCAGCTTGGACCAGGGAGGAAACACCATATATTTT.

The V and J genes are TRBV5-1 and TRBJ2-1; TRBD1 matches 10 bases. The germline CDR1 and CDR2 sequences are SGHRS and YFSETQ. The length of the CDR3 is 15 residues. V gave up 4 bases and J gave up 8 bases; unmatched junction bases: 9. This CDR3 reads CASSLRDRGSDEQFF. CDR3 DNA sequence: TGCGCCAGCAGCCTCCGGGACAGGGGATCAGATGAGCAGTTCTTC. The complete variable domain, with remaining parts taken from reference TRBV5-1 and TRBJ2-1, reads KAGVTQTPRYLIKTRGQQVTLSCSPISGHRSVSWYQQTPGQGLQFLFEYFSETQRNKGNFPGRFSGRQFSNSRSEMNVSTLELGDSALYLCASSLRDRGSDEQFFGPGTRLTVL.

The CDR3 loop is CASSEYPGNSNQPQHF. For the CDR3, the DNA is TGTGCCAGCAGTGAATACCCGGGAAATAGCAATCAGCCCCAGCATTTT. The V call is TRBV25-1, the J call TRBJ1-5; D gene unclear. V was trimmed by 0 bases and J by 0 bases, leaving 9 bases between them. Germline CDR1 MGHDK, CDR2 SYGVNS. CDR3 size: 16 residues.

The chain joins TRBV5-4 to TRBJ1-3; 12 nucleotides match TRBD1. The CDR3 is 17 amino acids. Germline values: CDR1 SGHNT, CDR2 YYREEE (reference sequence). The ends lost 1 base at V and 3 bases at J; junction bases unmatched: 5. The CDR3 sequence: CASSLLGQGANGNTIYF. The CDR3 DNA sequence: TGTGCCAGCAGCTTGTTGGGACAGGGGGCGAATGGAAACACCATATATTTT. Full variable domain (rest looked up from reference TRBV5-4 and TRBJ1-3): ETGVTQSPTHLIKTRGQQVTLRCSSQSGHNTVSWYQQALGQGPQFIFQYYREEENGRGNFPPRFSGLQFPNYSSELNVNALELDDSALYLCASSLLGQGANGNTIYFGEGSWLTVV.

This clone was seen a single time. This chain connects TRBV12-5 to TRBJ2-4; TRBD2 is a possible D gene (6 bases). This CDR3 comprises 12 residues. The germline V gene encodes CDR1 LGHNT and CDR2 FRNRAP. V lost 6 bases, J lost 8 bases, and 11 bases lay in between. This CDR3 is CASGEGRDIQYF. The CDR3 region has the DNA TGTGCTAGTGGGGAGGGTCGAGACATTCAGTACTTC. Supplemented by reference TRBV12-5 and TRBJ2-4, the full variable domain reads DARVTQTPRHKVTEMGQEVTMRCQPILGHNTVFWYRQTMMQGLELLAYFRNRAPLDDSGMPKDRFSAEMPDATLATLKIQPSEPRDSAVYFCASGEGRDIQYFGAGTRLSVL.

The CDR3 loop reads CASSSGQGRPYEQYF. Written as DNA, the CDR3 is TGTGCCAGCAGCTCTGGACAGGGACGACCCTACGAGCAGTACTTC. This sequence joins TRBV5-4 and TRBJ2-7; 8 bases match TRBD1. Germline loops: CDR1 SGHNT, CDR2 YYREEE (reference sequence). The CDR3 consists of 15 residues. J lost 2 bases, V lost 3 bases, and 7 bases had no gene match.

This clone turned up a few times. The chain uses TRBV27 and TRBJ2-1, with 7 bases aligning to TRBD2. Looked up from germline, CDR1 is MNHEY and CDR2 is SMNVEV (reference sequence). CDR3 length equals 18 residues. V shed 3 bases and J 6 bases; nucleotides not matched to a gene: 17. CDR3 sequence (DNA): TGTGCCAGCAGTTTCGTTGGTTGGGCGGGGGATGGAGGCAATGAGCAGTTCTTC. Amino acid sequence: CASSFVGWAGDGGNEQFF.

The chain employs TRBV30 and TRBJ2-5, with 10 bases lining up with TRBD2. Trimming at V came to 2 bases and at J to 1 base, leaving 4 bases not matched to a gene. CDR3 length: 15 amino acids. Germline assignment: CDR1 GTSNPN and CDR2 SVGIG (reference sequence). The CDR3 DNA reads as TGTGCCTGGAGTACTAGCGGGGCCCCCCAAGAGACCCAGTACTTC. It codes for CAWSTSGAPQETQYF.

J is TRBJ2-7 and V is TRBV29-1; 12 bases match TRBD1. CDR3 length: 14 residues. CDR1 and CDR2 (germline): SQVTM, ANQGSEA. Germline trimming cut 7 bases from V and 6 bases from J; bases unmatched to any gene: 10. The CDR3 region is CSAYRGTGGGEQYF. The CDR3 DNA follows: TGCAGCGCCTACCGAGGGACAGGGGGCGGCGAGCAGTACTTC.